This paragraph reports one T cell receptor (beta chain). This clone was seen more than once but under ten times. Its antigen is currently not known. Per-nucleotide qualities are absent, and no much larger clonotype sits a single base away. The data belong to a study of T cell responses to AZD1222 COVID-19 vaccine (dated by TCRdb to the early 2020s). A note on the overall study: Because spike-specific TCR depth and breadth did not differ between the two schedules, AZD1222 recipients who got a second dose at roughly 4 weeks were pooled with those who got a second dose at roughly 12 weeks. A total of about 230 trial participants underwent TCR sequencing, of whom about 210 received two doses of AZD1222 and approximately 25 received two doses of the MenACWY control vaccine. Enrollment into the trials was organized by age into subgroups of 18-55, 56-69 and 70-plus years, and those subgroups contained approximately 150, 30 and 60 TCR-sequenced participants, respectively. The research as a whole found: Most participants were white British and females outnumbered males, and the authors suggested that clonal diversity may have been underestimated. Because no day 14 peak-response samples were available, the repertoires could be characterized only after the peak T cell response. Only 5 to 7 AZD1222 recipients were SARS-CoV-2 seropositive at baseline, limiting conclusions about previously exposed vaccinees. The 56-69-year group was small, and its depth increase did not reach significance, likely because of low power. Reportedly, almost half of the unique spike-specific TCRs recognized epitopes lying outside the regions that are mutated in the B.1.351 and B.1.1.7 variants. CD4 TCRs associated with the vaccine covered the entire spike protein, and the dominant responses were in regions 160-218 and 743-854. After two AZD1222 doses, spike-specific TCR breadth and depth were significantly higher than at day 0 and than in MenACWY recipients.

Per the publication, the time point label means: baseline before first vaccination. Vaccinee samples were obtained from the UK trials COV001 and COV002, which included a single-blind randomized controlled phase 2/3 trial of AZD1222 (ChAdOx1 nCoV-19) in healthy adults. Trial participant PBMC samples were collected at day 0 and day 28 after the second dose for TCRbeta chain sequencing. The CDR3 regions of human TCRbeta chains were analyzed by immunosequencing. The study's own analysis went as follows. Repertoire TCRs were checked for matches against a reference library of SARS-CoV-2-specific TCRs that had been generated using the MIRA antigen-specificity platform. Breadth meant the fraction of unique TCRs that were SARS-CoV-2-associated, whereas depth meant the fraction of total T cells that were SARS-CoV-2-associated. Each spike-specific TCR was assigned to its reactive spike region and to a CD4 or CD8 class using the MIRA data. Log10-transformed breadth and depth values were compared by one-way ANOVA with Sidak's multiple comparisons tests. TCRdb retrieved this table from immuneACCESS and kept in-frame rearrangements only. Not all clones are present; in checked studies, unresolved V genes account for under half, and no reason is known for the remainder. Clonal size and the V and J genes are those of that table, whereas D and trimming came from the DNA. Here the sample has more than 150,000 clones; roughly 92% occur a single time. 0.6% to 0.7% of the sample is held by the ten biggest clonotypes.

V lost 3 bases and J lost 5 bases; the stretch between them is 11 bases long. The germline V gene gives CDR1 as WSHSY and CDR2 as SAAADI. Measured from the cysteine to the phenylalanine, the CDR3 is 13 residues long. Just the 39-base CDR3 DNA is kept, in frame starting at base 1. The receptor was isolated from an adult in good health. Here the sequenced sample was peripheral blood, taken on day 0 of AZD1222 vaccination. The rearrangement combines TRBV10-2 with TRBJ2-7; the D gene lacks a confident call. The sequence in DNA is TGCGCCAGCAGTGAAAGGTCGCGGAACGAGCAGTACTTC. It codes for CASSERSRNEQYF.